A single sample is the source of the 24 T cell receptor beta chains below, sequenced in a study of blood T cell repertoires in COVID-19. Sequencing was performed with immunoSEQ multiplex PCR; in TCRdb, only in-frame clones are kept and a portion is missing. This table holds 300,000 to 500,000 clones, over 75% found once. Material for sequencing was PBMCs or T cells enriched from blood (not recorded which). Receptors were obtained from a woman under 40 with acute COVID-19.

The V call is TRBV9, the J call TRBJ1-2; TRBD1 aligns across 10 bases. CDR1 SGDLS and CDR2 YYNGEE come from the germline V gene. CDR3 length equals 14 residues. The junction had 4 bases not matched to a gene; V was cut back by 0 bases and J by 8 bases. The CDR3, as DNA: TGTGCCAGCAGCGTAGGACAGGGGGCTGAGGGCTACACCTTC. Encoded protein: CASSVGQGAEGYTF.

This clone has a single count. The chain uses TRBV6-5 and TRBJ2-3, with 8 positions matching TRBD2. Germline assignment: CDR1 MNHEY and CDR2 SVGAGI. This CDR3 has 14 amino acids. The V segment lost 7 bases and the J segment 1 base; nucleotides outside the gene matches: 4. The CDR3 sequence: CASTGGRGTDTQYF. CDR3 DNA sequence: TGTGCCAGCACGGGGGGGCGGGGCACAGATACGCAGTATTTT.

V usage is TRBV12-3 or TRBV12-4 and J usage is TRBJ1-5, with 8 bases lining up with TRBD1. This CDR3 contains 13 residues. V shed 8 bases, J shed 4 bases, and the junction held 4 bases outside the gene matches. The CDR3 coding sequence is TGTGCCAGCGGGGACAGGATTAATCAGCCCCAGCATTTT. It encodes CASGDRINQPQHF.

The rearrangement joins TRBV7-2 to TRBJ1-2, with 7 bases lining up with TRBD1. V shed 2 bases and J 5 bases; nucleotides not matched to a gene: 5. Looked up from germline, CDR1 is SGHTA and CDR2 is FQGNSA. The CDR3 is 14 residues long. DNA for the CDR3: TGTGCCAGCAGCTTAAGGACAGGCTTTTATGGCTACACCTTC. This codes for CASSLRTGFYGYTF.

The V call is TRBV18, the J call TRBJ1-6, with D maybe TRBD1 (6 bases). V lost 3 bases to trimming and J lost 10 bases, with 19 bases between them. This CDR3 is 16 amino acids long. Per germline, CDR1 KGHSH and CDR2 LQKENI. For the CDR3, the DNA is TGTGCCAGCTCACCGGACTCGAGACAGGCGGCCTCACCCCTCCACTTT. Protein: CASSPDSRQAASPLHF.

The gene calls are TRBV15 and TRBJ1-2, with D tentatively TRBD1 (6 bases). CDR1 and CDR2 (germline): LNHNV, YYDKDF (reference sequence). V was cut by 0 bases and J by 0 bases, with 20 bases left in between. There are 19 residues in the CDR3. This CDR3 is CATSRERLNRQVANYGYTF. CDR3 in DNA: TGTGCCACCAGCAGAGAGAGACTTAACCGACAGGTAGCTAACTATGGCTACACCTTC.

The gene calls are TRBV6-2 or TRBV6-3 and TRBJ1-5; D remains unclear. Deletions cut 6 bases from V and 4 bases from J, with 19 bases between. The CDR3 loop spans 16 amino acids. Germline V gene data show CDR1 as MNHEY and CDR2 as SVGEGT. The CDR3 region is CASSPTQTGSNQPQHF. In nucleotides, the CDR3 is TGTGCCAGCAGCCCGACCCAGACGGGGTCGAATCAGCCCCAGCATTTT.

The rearrangement joins TRBV6-2 or TRBV6-3 to TRBJ2-7, with 10 bases aligning to TRBD1. The CDR3 length is 16 residues. J was trimmed by 2 bases and V by 0 bases; bases with no gene match: 4. The germline V gene encodes CDR1 MNHEY and CDR2 SVGEGT. Written as DNA, the CDR3 is TGTGCCAGCAGTTACTCGTGGGACAGGGGAGCCTACGAGCAGTACTTC. It specifies CASSYSWDRGAYEQYF.

V is TRBV5-1 and J is TRBJ1-6; unclear D gene. The CDR3 has 17 residues. V lost 0 bases to trimming and J lost 1 base, with 11 bases between them. CDR1 and CDR2 from the germline V gene are SGHRS and YFSETQ. The CDR3, as DNA: TGCGCCAGCAGCTTGGGACTGGTTCAATCCTATAATTCACCCCTCCACTTT. This codes for CASSLGLVQSYNSPLHF.

V is TRBV5-1 and J is TRBJ2-3, with no clear D. The CDR3 runs to 13 residues. The V end was cut by 0 bases, the J end by 3 bases, with 5 bases between. Per the germline V gene, CDR1 is SGHRS and CDR2 is YFSETQ. This chain's CDR3 is CASSLGATDTQYF. In DNA, the CDR3 is TGCGCCAGCAGCTTGGGGGCTACAGATACGCAGTATTTT.

V is TRBV19 and J is TRBJ1-5; unclear D gene. Trimming cost V 6 bases and J 6 bases, with 21 bases left between them. Germline lookup yields CDR1 LNHDA and CDR2 SQIVND (reference sequence). This CDR3 has 16 residues. The CDR3 region is CASSSLSGSRGQPQHF. The CDR3 DNA reads TGTGCCAGTAGCTCCTTATCGGGTTCGCGGGGTCAGCCCCAGCATTTT.

With regard to this clone: Other DNA sequences of this sample code for an identical CDR3. The chain carries TRBV5-1 and TRBJ1-2; TRBD1 aligns across 9 bases. The CDR3 sequence is 14 residues long. Per germline, CDR1 SGHRS and CDR2 YFSETQ. Trimming took 0 bases from V and 8 from J; bases not matched to a gene: 5. This CDR3 reads CASSLDRGLEGYTF. The CDR3 coding sequence is TGCGCCAGCAGCTTGGACAGGGGGCTTGAGGGCTACACCTTC.

The chain joins TRBV24-1 to TRBJ2-1; TRBD2 agrees at 10 bases. The junction had 9 bases not matched to a gene; V was cut back by 2 bases and J by 9 bases. The germline CDR1 and CDR2 sequences are KGHDR and SFDVKD. The CDR3 totals 16 residues. The chain's CDR3 is CATSDSRLAGVSEQFF. DNA of the CDR3: TGTGCCACCAGTGATTCAAGGCTAGCGGGGGTGAGTGAGCAGTTCTTC.

This sequence joins TRBV25-1 and TRBJ1-2; maybe TRBD1 (5 bases). V lost 6 bases to trimming and J lost 4 bases, with 15 bases between them. Germline V CDR1 and CDR2: MGHDK, SYGVNS. This CDR3 is built from 14 residues. CDR3 residues: CASSAALQGYGYTF. The CDR3 nucleotides read TGTGCCAGCAGCGCCGCCTTGCAGGGCTATGGCTACACCTTC.

The J gene is TRBJ2-1, the V gene TRBV5-5, with 8 bases lining up with TRBD2. Germline CDR1 is SGHKS and CDR2 is YYEKEE (reference sequence). Trimming cost V 3 bases and J 4 bases; bases outside gene matches: 9. The CDR3 is 16 residues long. The chain's CDR3 is CASSSGEAGAYNEQFF. In DNA, the CDR3 is TGTGCCAGCAGCTCTGGGGAAGCGGGGGCATACAATGAGCAGTTCTTC.

J is TRBJ2-7 and V is TRBV10-3, with 12 nucleotides matching TRBD2. V lost 6 bases and J lost 7; bases outside the gene matches: 10. The CDR3 runs to 15 residues. Germline assignment: CDR1 ENHRY and CDR2 SYGVKD. CDR3 protein: CAISSTSGGREEQYF. As DNA, the CDR3 is TGTGCCATCAGCTCGACTAGCGGGGGACGGGAAGAGCAGTACTTC.

The CDR3 DNA sequence: TGTGCCTCCCACCAACAGGGAGAGAAGTATGGCTACACCTTC. It encodes CASHQQGEKYGYTF. The chain has TRBV30 and TRBJ1-2, with D tentatively TRBD1 (6 bases). This CDR3 comprises 14 residues. CDR1 and CDR2 (germline): GTSNPN, SVGIG (reference sequence). Trimming left V 7 bases short and J 5 bases short, with 20 bases between.

V usage is TRBV4-1 and J usage is TRBJ1-1; perhaps TRBD1 as D (5 bases). The CDR3 has 17 residues. V lost 2 bases, J lost 2 bases, and 18 bases lay in between. Germline CDR1 and CDR2: MGHRA and YSYEKL. CDR3 DNA: TGCGCCAGCAGCCAACCATTCCGGGGGGAAGAAAACACTGAAGCTTTCTTT. Translated: CASSQPFRGEENTEAFF.

The V and J genes are TRBV6-5 and TRBJ2-7; tentative D call: TRBD2 (6 bases). This CDR3 is 13 amino acids long. Germline V gene data show CDR1 as MNHEY and CDR2 as SVGAGI. The ends were cut back, 4 bases at V and 2 bases at J, with 9 bases in the middle. CDR3 DNA sequence: TGTGCCAGCAGTTTCGGGGGACCCTACGAGCAGTACTTC. Encoded protein: CASSFGGPYEQYF.

The chain combines TRBV7-3 with TRBJ2-2, with D tentatively TRBD1 (6 bases). CDR3 length equals 13 residues. V dropped 8 bases and J dropped 8 bases, with 15 bases sitting between them. Germline CDR1 reads SGHTA; CDR2 reads FQGTGA. The CDR3 bases are TGTGCCAGCGGAACCAGGGGCCGAGGGGAGCTGTTTTTT. This gives the protein CASGTRGRGELFF.

The chain has TRBV7-3 and TRBJ2-2, with 10 bases that match TRBD2. V was clipped by 5 bases and J by 6 bases; unmatched bases: 6. Germline-derived CDR1 and CDR2 are SGHTA and FQGTGA. This CDR3 comprises 15 residues. The DNA of the CDR3 is TGTGCCAGCAGCCCCAGCGGGGGGGCCGCCGGGGAGCTGTTTTTT. It yields the protein CASSPSGGAAGELFF.

The chain is built from TRBV7-8 and TRBJ2-3, with D tentatively TRBD2 (7 bases). The length of the CDR3 is 19 residues. V lost 4 bases and J lost 3, with 26 bases in between. Germline V lookup: CDR1 SGHVS, CDR2 FQNEAQ. This chain's CDR3 is CASSSRGGVGVTRTDTQYF. The CDR3 DNA is TGTGCCAGCAGCTCGAGAGGGGGGGTCGGGGTTACAAGAACAGATACGCAGTATTTT.

V gene TRBV27 combines with J gene TRBJ2-7; 7 bases match TRBD1. V was clipped by 2 bases and J by 4 bases; unmatched bases: 8. Germline assignment: CDR1 MNHEY and CDR2 SMNVEV (reference sequence). This CDR3 spans 15 amino acids. The CDR3 DNA reads TGTGCCAGCAGTTTACCTCGGACAGGTTTTTACGAGCAGTACTTC. Translated: CASSLPRTGFYEQYF.

The chain recombines TRBV30 with TRBJ2-3; D may be TRBD2 (5 bases). The V end lost 0 bases, the J end lost 4 bases, and 14 bases lay between the germline ends. Germline V gives CDR1 GTSNPN, CDR2 SVGIG (reference sequence). CDR3 size: 15 residues. The CDR3 region is CAWSVGGSGADTQYF. The CDR3 DNA reads TGTGCCTGGAGTGTTGGTGGGAGCGGCGCAGATACGCAGTATTTT.